The TCR beta chain under discussion was sequenced for a study of regulatory T cells in long-lasting Graves disease. This clonotype was observed once. Its specificity is not known. Findings and limits, study-wide: Persistent disease preferred TRBV28, TRBJ1-2 and TRBJ2-5.

CDR3 regions were amplified by Arm-PCR using iRepertoire HTBI primers to build TCR beta libraries. MiXCR, applied by TCRdb to the multiplex PCR reads, yields one record per CDR3 protein. The sample has around 400,000 distinct CDR3 sequences; around 15% are singletons. Time point defined: newly diagnosed GD, antithyroid drugs for less than 3 months. PBMC-derived RNA was used for the TCR library. The CDR3 loop spans 13 amino acids. Between the trimmed V and J ends, which lost 4 bases and 6 bases, there was a span of 11 bases. Germline-derived CDR1 and CDR2 are SGHTA and FQGTGA. V usage is TRBV7-3 and J usage is TRBJ2-3; D is ambiguous. This sequence originates from a female donor with Graves disease. The starting material was peripheral blood mononuclear cells (PBMCs), obtained at new diagnosis, from a patient treated with antithyroid drugs. CDR3 region: CASSSSGLDTQYF. The CDR3 DNA reads TGTGCCAGCAGCTCCTCCGGGTTGGATACGCAGTATTTT. The variable domain in full, completed from reference TRBV7-3 and TRBJ2-3, reads GAGVSQTPSNKVTEKGKYVELRCDPISGHTALYWYRQSLGQGPEFLIYFQGTGAADDSGLPNDRFFAVRPEGSVSTLKIQRTERGDSAVYLCASSSSGLDTQYFGPGTRLTVL.